This T cell receptor beta chain originates from a study of cytomegalovirus exposure and HLA in healthy donors. Study-level results: According to a subsequent analysis, TCR clusters from the first cohort were inclined to appear together in the 120 or so validation repertoires.

This clone was counted a single time. Its antigen is not identified. Profiled with immunoSEQ multiplex PCR; TCRdb holds only in-frame clones, not every one. Altogether some 140,000 clones are present, about 88% being singletons, with the ten largest covering 9%. There are 15 residues in the CDR3. The V and J ends lost 3 bases and 5 bases respectively, with 14 bases between them. In germline, CDR1 is LNHDA, CDR2 SQIVND (reference sequence). Sequenced sample: PBMCs. This TCR came from a woman in her late teens or twenties in good health and CMV-seropositive. The genes are TRBV19 and TRBJ1-5, with D unresolved. CDR3 in amino acids: CASSISGSRDQPQHF. In nucleotides, the CDR3 is TGTGCCAGTAGTATTTCGGGGAGTAGGGATCAGCCCCAGCATTTT.